This TCR beta chain was found in a study of T cells in Graves' hyperthyroidism and ophthalmopathy. Amplification yielded TCR beta CDR3 regions, with RNA transcripts as the source. The HTBI set primed first-round TCR CDR3 RT-PCR. TCRdb used MiXCR to reprocess the multiplex PCR reads, holding one entry per CDR3 protein. Of some 800,000 distinct CDR3 sequences listed, 38% are singletons. This clonotype was seen only a few times. Its specificity is unknown. This CDR3 comprises 14 residues. Germline values: CDR1 DFQATT, CDR2 SNEGSKA (reference sequence). Trimming pared 0 bases from V and 0 bases from J, leaving 3 bases between. Whole-study findings and limits: Model-based prediction identified ophthalmopathy a median 6.5 months prior to its onset.

The chain recombines TRBV20-1 with TRBJ2-6; D is unclear. The sequenced sample consisted of blood. The sequence came from a young man with Graves' hyperthyroidism. CDR3 sequence reads: CSARDSSGANVLTF. CDR3 DNA sequence: TGCAGTGCTAGAGATAGCTCTGGGGCCAACGTCCTGACTTTC.